One and the same sample provided the 6 T cell receptor delta chains below, sequenced in a study of gamma-delta T cells after stem cell transplantation. TCRdb re-called the RT-PCR reads via CATT. The data contain 1,300 or so delta-chain clones, about 15% of them singletons. Sequenced sample: gamma-delta T cells. All receptors come from a human donor. It is not recorded whose cells these are; they may come from a transplant donor.

The chain combines TRDV2 with TRDJ1, with 13 bases that match TRDD3. The CDR3 covers 21 residues. Germline CDR1 GEAIGNYY, CDR2 EKD. V gave up 3 bases and J gave up 0 bases; unmatched junction bases: 18. The CDR3 coding sequence is TGTGCCTGTGACGCTGTACTGGGGGATACGCTTAATAACGAGGACACCGATAAACTCATCTTT. It codes for CACDAVLGDTLNNEDTDKLIF.

This clone counts as medium-sized (0.01 to 0.1%). V gene TRDV2 combines with J gene TRDJ1; 12 positions match TRDD3. Trimming cost V 3 bases and J 4 bases; bases outside gene matches: 17. In germline, CDR1 is GEAIGNYY, CDR2 EKD. CDR3 size: 19 residues. This chain's CDR3 is CACDPLGTGGYRGHDKLIF. The CDR3 DNA follows: TGTGCCTGTGACCCTCTGGGTACTGGGGGATACAGGGGACACGATAAACTCATCTTT.

This clone has just a few counts. The V and J genes are TRDV2 and TRDJ1, with 13 bases matching TRDD3. Germline loops: CDR1 GEAIGNYY, CDR2 EKD. Trimming at V came to 6 bases and at J to 2 bases, leaving 14 bases not matched to a gene. This CDR3 has 18 amino acids. CDR3 nucleotides: TGTGCCTGTTTCGTACTGGGGGATACGGTATCGGATACCGATAAACTCATCTTT. Its protein product is CACFVLGDTVSDTDKLIF.

This clone was counted a few times. CDR3 coding DNA: TGTGCCTGTGACACCAGTAGTACTGGGGGCCCCGACACCGATAAACTCATCTTT. It specifies CACDTSSTGGPDTDKLIF. The chain uses TRDV2 and TRDJ1; 8 bases map to TRDD3. This CDR3 contains 18 residues. V lost 0 bases and J lost 0; bases outside the gene matches: 11. Per the germline V gene, CDR1 is GEAIGNYY and CDR2 is EKD.

This clone is classed as large. The J gene is TRDJ1, the V gene TRDV2, with TRDD3 identical over 13 bases. Per germline, CDR1 GEAIGNYY and CDR2 EKD. Unmatched junction bases numbered 7, after V lost 3 bases and J lost 1 base. This CDR3 region has 17 residues. The CDR3 protein is CACDALLGDTRTDKLIF. DNA for the CDR3: TGTGCCTGTGACGCTTTACTGGGGGATACGCGCACCGATAAACTCATCTTT.

This clone was detected a few times. This chain joins TRDV2 and TRDJ1, with TRDD3 matching over 7 bases. Germline assignment: CDR1 GEAIGNYY and CDR2 EKD. J gave up 0 bases and V 0 bases, and 30 bases lay outside the gene matches. CDR3 length equals 24 residues. The CDR3 DNA reads as TGTGCCTGTGACACCTTGACGGGCATCCTTATAAGTCCTGGGGGCTCGGGGTACACCGATAAACTCATCTTT. Translation: CACDTLTGILISPGGSGYTDKLIF.